A selection of T cell receptor beta chains follows, all from one sample in a study of blood T cells in healthy people across ages. One entry per CDR3 protein, called by TCRdb with MiXCR from the 5' RACE reads. The repertoire holds some 640,000 distinct CDR3 sequences, with roughly 30% as singletons. Sequencing was carried out using blood. The receptors here all came from a woman older than 75 in good health. Both conserved end residues are part of each CDR3. A D gene is named only where the DNA matches it firmly. Clone size, where shown, is once, few, many, or a class for clones that have expanded.

CASSGTGTSGHTDTQYF	TGTGCCAGCAGCGGTACAGGGACTAGCGGGCACACAGATACGCAGTATTTT	TRBJ2-3	NA	TRBD2	TRBV7-9
CASSQGLGNQETQYF	TGTGCCAGCAGCCAGGGACTTGGAAATCAAGAGACCCAGTACTTC	TRBJ2-5	NA	NA	TRBV7-2
CASSPGGRGGHEQYF	TGTGCCAGCTCACCCGGGGGCAGGGGTGGCCACGAGCAGTACTTC	TRBJ2-7	NA	NA	TRBV18
CASAPGRHSYEQYF	TGTGCCAGCGCTCCTGGGCGGCACTCCTACGAGCAGTACTTC	TRBJ2-7	NA	NA	TRBV7-3
CASSRQRGLYNEQFF	TGTGCCAGCAGCCGTCAACGGGGGCTGTACAATGAGCAGTTCTTC	TRBJ2-1	NA	NA	TRBV7-2
CAISASVESNSPLHF	TGTGCCATCAGTGCGTCAGTGGAAAGTAATTCACCCCTCCACTTT	TRBJ1-6	many	NA	TRBV10-3
CASSPGPITEAFF	TGTGCCAGCAGCCCGGGACCGATCACTGAAGCTTTCTTT	TRBJ1-1	few	NA	TRBV14
CASSSHRGRWDEQYF	TGTGCCAGCAGCTCCCACAGGGGTCGATGGGACGAGCAGTACTTC	TRBJ2-7	many	TRBD1	TRBV7-8
CASSALRSNTEAFF	TGTGCCAGCAGTGCCCTTAGGTCGAACACTGAAGCTTTCTTT	TRBJ1-1	NA	NA	TRBV12-3/TRBV12-4
CASSPSGGPSKNIQYF	TGTGCCAGCAGCCCGAGCGGGGGACCATCAAAAAACATTCAGTACTTC	TRBJ2-4	NA	TRBD2	TRBV7-9
CASSPLTGTTGELFF	TGTGCCAGCTCACCTCTGACAGGGACCACCGGGGAGCTGTTTTTT	TRBJ2-2	NA	TRBD1	TRBV18
CASSITVPTGSYEQYF	TGTGCCAGCAGCATTACCGTACCCACGGGGTCCTACGAGCAGTACTTC	TRBJ2-7	many	NA	TRBV7-9
CASSPIEGTGANVLTF	TGTGCCAGCAGCCCCATAGAAGGGACTGGGGCCAACGTCCTGACTTTC	TRBJ2-6	many	NA	TRBV5-4
CASSLGTGTGVNEQFF	TGCGCCAGCAGCTTGGGGACCGGGACAGGGGTGAATGAGCAGTTCTTC	TRBJ2-1	many	TRBD1	TRBV5-1
CSARAGQGIDTEAFF	TGCAGTGCTAGGGCCGGACAGGGGATAGACACTGAAGCTTTCTTT	TRBJ1-1	few	TRBD1	TRBV20-1
CASSPGTSQLNTEAFF	TGTGCCAGCTCACCAGGGACAAGTCAGCTGAACACTGAAGCTTTCTTT	TRBJ1-1	NA	NA	TRBV18
CATSGQPNTEAFF	TGTGCCACCAGTGGCCAGCCGAACACTGAAGCTTTCTTT	TRBJ1-1	NA	NA	TRBV24-1
CVSSFGGTGSSSYNEQFF	TGTGTCAGCAGTTTTGGGGGGACAGGGTCGAGCTCCTACAATGAGCAGTTCTTC	TRBJ2-1	NA	TRBD1	TRBV12-3/TRBV12-4
CASSQGTSGVETQYF	TGTGCCAGCAGCCAAGGGACTAGCGGGGTTGAGACCCAGTACTTC	TRBJ2-5	NA	TRBD2	TRBV4-2
CASSAAGLPRETQYF	TGTGCCAGCAGCGCAGCGGGACTCCCAAGGGAGACCCAGTACTTC	TRBJ2-5	NA	TRBD2	TRBV5-4
CASSQSRMGWDQPQHF	TGTGCCAGCAGCCAATCCAGGATGGGATGGGATCAGCCCCAGCATTTT	TRBJ1-5	few	NA	TRBV3-1
CASSADGGLQETQYF	TGCGCCAGCAGCGCGGACGGAGGACTCCAAGAGACCCAGTACTTC	TRBJ2-5	many	NA	TRBV5-1
CASSYVQGQAYEQYF	TGTGCCAGCAGTTACGTCCAGGGGCAGGCCTACGAGCAGTACTTC	TRBJ2-7	many	NA	TRBV6-6
CASSLQLPSYEQYF	TGCGCCAGCAGTCTCCAACTGCCCTCCTACGAGCAGTACTTC	TRBJ2-7	many	NA	TRBV5-1
CSAGGVSADTQYF	TGCAGTGCTGGGGGCGTGTCTGCAGATACGCAGTATTTT	TRBJ2-3	many	NA	TRBV20-1
CASSLDWDQPQHF	TGTGCCAGCAGCTTAGACTGGGATCAGCCCCAGCATTTT	TRBJ1-5	NA	NA	TRBV7-2
CSARDWGQQPQHF	TGCAGTGCTAGAGATTGGGGACAGCAGCCCCAGCATTTT	TRBJ1-5	NA	TRBD1	TRBV20-1
CASSPNGLNTEAFF	TGTGCCAGCAGCCCCAACGGGCTTAACACTGAAGCTTTCTTT	TRBJ1-1	NA	NA	TRBV7-2
CSAPSRAKGGDTQYF	TGCAGTGCCCCCAGCCGGGCAAAAGGTGGAGATACGCAGTATTTT	TRBJ2-3	many	NA	TRBV20-1